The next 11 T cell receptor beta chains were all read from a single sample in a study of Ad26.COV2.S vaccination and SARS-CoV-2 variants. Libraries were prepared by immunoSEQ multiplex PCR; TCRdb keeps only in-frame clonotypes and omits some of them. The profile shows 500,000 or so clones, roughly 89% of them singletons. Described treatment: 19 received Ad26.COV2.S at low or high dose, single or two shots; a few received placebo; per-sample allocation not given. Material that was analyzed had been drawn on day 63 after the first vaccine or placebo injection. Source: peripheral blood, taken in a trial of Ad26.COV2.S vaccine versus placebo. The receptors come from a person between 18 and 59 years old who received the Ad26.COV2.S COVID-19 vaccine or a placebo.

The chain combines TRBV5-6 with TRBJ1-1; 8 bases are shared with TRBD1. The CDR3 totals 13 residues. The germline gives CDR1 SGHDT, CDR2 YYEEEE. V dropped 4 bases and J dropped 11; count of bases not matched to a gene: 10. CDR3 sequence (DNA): TGTGCCAGCAGCCTGGACAGGGCGGATAGTGCTTTCTTT. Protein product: CASSLDRADSAFF. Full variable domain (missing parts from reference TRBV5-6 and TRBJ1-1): DAGVTQSPTHLIKTRGQQVTLRCSPKSGHDTVSWYQQALGQGPQFIFQYYEEEERQRGNFPDRFSGHQFPNYSSELNVNALLLGDSALYLCASSLDRADSAFFGQGTRLTVV.

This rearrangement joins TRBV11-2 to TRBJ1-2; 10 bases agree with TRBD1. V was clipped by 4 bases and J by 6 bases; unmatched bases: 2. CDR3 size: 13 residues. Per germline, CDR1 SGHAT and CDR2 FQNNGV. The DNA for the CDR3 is TGTGCCAGCAGCTCGGGACAGGGGAATGGCTACACCTTC. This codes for CASSSGQGNGYTF.

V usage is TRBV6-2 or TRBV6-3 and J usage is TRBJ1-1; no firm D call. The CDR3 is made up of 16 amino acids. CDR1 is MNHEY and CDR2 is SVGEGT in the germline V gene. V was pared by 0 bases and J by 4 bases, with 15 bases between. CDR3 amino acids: CASSYSMGPPPTEAFF. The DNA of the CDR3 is TGTGCCAGCAGTTACTCTATGGGCCCACCCCCCACTGAAGCTTTCTTT.

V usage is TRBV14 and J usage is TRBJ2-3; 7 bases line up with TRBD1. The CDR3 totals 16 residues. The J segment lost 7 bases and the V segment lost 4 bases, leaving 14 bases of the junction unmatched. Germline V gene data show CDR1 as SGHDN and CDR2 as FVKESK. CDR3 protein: CASSRMGQQPGYTQYF. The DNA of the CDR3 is TGTGCCAGCAGCCGTATGGGACAGCAACCCGGTTATACGCAGTATTTT.

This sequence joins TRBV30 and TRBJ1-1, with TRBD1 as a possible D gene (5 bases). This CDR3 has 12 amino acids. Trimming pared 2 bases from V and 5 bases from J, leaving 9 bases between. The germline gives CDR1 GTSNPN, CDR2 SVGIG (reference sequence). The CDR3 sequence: CAWSWGVTEAFF. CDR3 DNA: TGTGCCTGGAGTTGGGGGGTAACTGAAGCTTTCTTT.

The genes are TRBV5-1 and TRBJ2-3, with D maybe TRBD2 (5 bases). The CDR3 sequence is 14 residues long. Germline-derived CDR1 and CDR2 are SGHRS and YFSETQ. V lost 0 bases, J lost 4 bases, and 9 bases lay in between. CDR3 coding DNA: TGCGCCAGCAGCTTGGATCCGGGATCAGATACGCAGTATTTT. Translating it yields CASSLDPGSDTQYF.

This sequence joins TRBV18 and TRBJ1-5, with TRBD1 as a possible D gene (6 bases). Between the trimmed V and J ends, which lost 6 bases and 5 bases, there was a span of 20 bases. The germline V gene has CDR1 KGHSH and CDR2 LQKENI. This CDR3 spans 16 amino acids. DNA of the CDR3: TGTGCCAGCTCCACAATGAATACAGGGAACCATCAGCCCCAGCATTTT. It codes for CASSTMNTGNHQPQHF.

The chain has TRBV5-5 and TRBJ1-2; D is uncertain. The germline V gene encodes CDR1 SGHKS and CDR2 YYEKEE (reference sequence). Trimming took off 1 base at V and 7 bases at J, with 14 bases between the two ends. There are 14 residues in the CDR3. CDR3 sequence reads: CASSLLVTPLGYTF. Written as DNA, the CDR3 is TGTGCCAGCAGCTTGCTCGTCACACCGCTTGGCTACACCTTC.

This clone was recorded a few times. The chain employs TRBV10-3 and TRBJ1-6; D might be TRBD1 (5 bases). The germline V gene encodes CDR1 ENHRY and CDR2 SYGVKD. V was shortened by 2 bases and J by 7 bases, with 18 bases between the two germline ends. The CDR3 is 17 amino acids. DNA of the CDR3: TGTGCCATCAGTGAGGGGGCCCCCGAGGGTATGAATTCACCCCTCCACTTT. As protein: CAISEGAPEGMNSPLHF.

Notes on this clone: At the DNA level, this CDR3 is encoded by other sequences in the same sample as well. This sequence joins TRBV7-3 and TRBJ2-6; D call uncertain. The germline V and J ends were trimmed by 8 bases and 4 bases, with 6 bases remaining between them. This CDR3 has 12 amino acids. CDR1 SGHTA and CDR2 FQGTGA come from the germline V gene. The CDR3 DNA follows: TGTGCCAGCTCTCCCGGGGCCAACGTCCTGACTTTC. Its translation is CASSPGANVLTF.

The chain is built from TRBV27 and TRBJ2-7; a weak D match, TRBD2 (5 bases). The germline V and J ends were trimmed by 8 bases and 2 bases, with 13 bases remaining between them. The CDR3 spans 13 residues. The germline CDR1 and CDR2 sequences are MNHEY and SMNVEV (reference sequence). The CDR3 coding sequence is TGTGCCAGCGGGCACACCGGGACCTACGAGCAGTACGTC. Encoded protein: CASGHTGTYEQYV.